The 21 T cell receptor beta chains presented below share a single source sample, sequenced in a study of control samples from healthy donors and cancer patients. Measured with immunoSEQ multiplex PCR; TCRdb has only the in-frame clones, and not every one. The repertoire holds 150,000 or so clones, with 90% to 95% as singletons. The specimen sequenced was blood. The receptors come from a woman aged 55-69 years in good health.

J is TRBJ2-5 and V is TRBV6-6; no definite D call. V was trimmed by 8 bases and J by 4 bases, leaving 11 bases between them. The germline V gene has CDR1 MNHNY and CDR2 SVGAGI (reference sequence). The CDR3 has 12 residues. The CDR3 coding sequence is TGTGCCAGCTCGAACTCCCGAGAGACCCAGTACTTC. Translation: CASSNSRETQYF.

The J gene is TRBJ2-1, the V gene TRBV5-4; D gene uncertain. Germline-derived CDR1 and CDR2 are SGHNT and YYREEE (reference sequence). There are 16 residues in the CDR3. The V and J ends lost 0 bases and 2 bases respectively, with 12 bases between them. CDR3 loop: CASSLGGGPTYNEQFF. In nucleotides, the CDR3 is TGTGCCAGCAGCTTGGGTGGTGGGCCAACCTACAATGAGCAGTTCTTC.

The chain combines TRBV6-6 with TRBJ2-1; D is undetermined. The ends were cut back, 3 bases at V and 8 bases at J, with 5 bases in the middle. The CDR3 has 11 amino acids. Per the germline V gene, CDR1 is MNHNY and CDR2 is SVGAGI (reference sequence). CDR3 in amino acids: CASSYRDEQFF. CDR3 coding DNA: TGTGCCAGCAGTTATAGGGATGAGCAGTTCTTC.

CDR3 in amino acids: CASSLRTSGGAKFF. The CDR3 nucleotides are TGTGCCAGCAGCCTAAGGACTAGCGGGGGGGCAAAGTTCTTC. The V gene is TRBV7-3, the J gene TRBJ2-1; 15 nucleotides line up with TRBD2. CDR1 is SGHTA, CDR2 FQGTGA, per germline. The CDR3 is 14 residues long. Unmatched junction bases numbered 7, after V lost 5 bases and J lost 14 bases.

The V call is TRBV18, the J call TRBJ2-7; the match to TRBD1 covers 8 bases. From germline, CDR1 is KGHSH and CDR2 LQKENI. This CDR3 spans 15 amino acids. J lost 5 bases, V lost 3 bases, and 9 bases had no gene match. Here the CDR3 DNA reads TGTGCCAGCTCACCCTACTCGGGACAGGTCGACGAGCAGTACTTC. Encoded protein: CASSPYSGQVDEQYF.

V and J are TRBV24-1 and TRBJ1-4; 7 bases map to TRBD1. The V and J ends lost 4 bases and 4 bases, in that order; junction bases with no gene match: 11. CDR1 and CDR2 (germline): KGHDR, SFDVKD. This CDR3 is built from 17 residues. The DNA of the CDR3 is TGTGCCACCAGTGACCTTCGCCCGGGACAGCGTAATGAAAAACTGTTTTTT. It encodes CATSDLRPGQRNEKLFF.

V is TRBV6-5 and J is TRBJ2-5; 8 nucleotides agree with TRBD1. The CDR3 has 14 amino acids. Germline CDR1 MNHEY, CDR2 SVGAGI. The V segment lost 6 bases and the J segment 5 bases; nucleotides outside the gene matches: 8. This CDR3 reads CASRGRTGRETQYF. The CDR3 DNA reads TGTGCCAGCAGGGGAAGGACAGGGCGCGAGACCCAGTACTTC.

The chain links TRBV7-2 to TRBJ1-1; 11 nucleotides agree with TRBD1. The CDR3 loop spans 15 amino acids. J lost 7 bases, V lost 2 bases, and 6 bases had no gene match. The V gene's germline CDR1 is SGHTA and CDR2 FQGNSA. CDR3: CASSLTRDRGVEAFF. The CDR3 DNA is TGTGCCAGCAGCTTAACCCGGGACAGGGGGGTTGAAGCTTTCTTT.

Turning to this clone: The sample carries other DNA sequences with the same CDR3. The chain employs TRBV2 and TRBJ1-1, with D unresolved. The CDR3 sequence is 10 residues long. CDR1 and CDR2 from the germline V gene are SNHLY and FYNNEI. Between the trimmed V and J ends, which lost 4 bases and 7 bases, there was a span of 4 bases. CDR3 in amino acids: CASSVGEAFF. DNA of the CDR3: TGTGCCAGCAGTGTCGGTGAAGCTTTCTTT.

In this sample, this clone turned up a few times. The chain couples TRBV7-8 to TRBJ1-3; maybe TRBD1 (5 bases). CDR1 and CDR2 from the germline V gene are SGHVS and FQNEAQ. This CDR3 comprises 15 residues. Trimming left V 0 bases short and J 0 bases short, with 6 bases between. The CDR3 loop reads CASSLATDSGNTIYF. The CDR3 DNA reads TGTGCCAGCAGCTTAGCGACAGACTCTGGAAACACCATATATTTT. The full variable domain, its missing parts supplied by reference TRBV7-8 and TRBJ1-3, is GAGVSQSPRYKVAKRGQDVALRCDPISGHVSLFWYQQALGQGPEFLTYFQNEAQLDKSGLPSDRFFAERPEGSVSTLKIQRTQQEDSAVYLCASSLATDSGNTIYFGEGSWLTVV.

The chain links TRBV6-2 or TRBV6-3 to TRBJ2-7; perhaps TRBD2 as D (6 bases). Germline lookup yields CDR1 MNHEY and CDR2 SVGEGT. The CDR3 covers 12 residues. V lost 0 bases, J lost 9 bases, and 9 bases lay in between. CDR3 sequence: CASSYSGTWQYF. CDR3 nucleotides: TGTGCCAGCAGTTACTCCGGGACTTGGCAGTACTTC.

The CDR3 sequence is CAWRPYRGPVFPFFSSYNSPLHF. As DNA, the CDR3 is TGTGCCTGGAGGCCATACAGGGGGCCCGTTTTTCCCTTTTTCAGCTCCTATAATTCACCCCTCCACTTT. This chain uses TRBV30 with TRBJ1-6; 9 bases map to TRBD1. V lost 3 bases, J lost 0 bases, and 24 bases stayed unmatched. The CDR3 length is 23 residues. Germline V gives CDR1 GTSNPN, CDR2 SVGIG (reference sequence).

The genes are TRBV4-3 and TRBJ2-4, with no clear D. V lost 3 bases, J lost 1 base, and 13 bases lay in between. Germline loops: CDR1 LGHNA, CDR2 YSLEER. The CDR3 length is 16 residues. CDR3 DNA: TGCGCCAGCAGCCAGGTCTATGGTCAGGCCAAAAACATTCAGTACTTC. The encoded protein is CASSQVYGQAKNIQYF.

This clone was counted a single time. The chain uses TRBV5-1 and TRBJ1-2; 9 bases map to TRBD1. CDR3 length equals 15 residues. V lost 2 bases, J lost 5 bases, and 7 bases stayed unmatched. The germline gives CDR1 SGHRS, CDR2 YFSETQ. The CDR3 nucleotides read TGCGCCAGCAGCTTTGGACAGGGGAAGGGGTATGGCTACACCTTC. It yields the protein CASSFGQGKGYGYTF.

J is TRBJ1-5 and V is TRBV18; the D is unclear. Germline V lookup: CDR1 KGHSH, CDR2 LQKENI. V was trimmed by 0 bases and J by 5 bases, leaving 14 bases between them. This CDR3 contains 16 residues. The CDR3 nucleotides read TGTGCCAGCTCACCACCTAACAGCCGCCCCGATCAGCCCCAGCATTTT. It is translated as CASSPPNSRPDQPQHF.

The V and J genes are TRBV3-1 (or the pseudogene TRBV3-2) and TRBJ1-4, with D possibly being TRBD1 (5 bases). Germline CDR1 and CDR2: LGHDT and YNNKEL (reference sequence). Trimming took 6 bases from V and 1 from J, leaving 9 bases between them. CDR3 length equals 14 residues. CDR3 sequence reads: CASSPGVTNEKLFF. The DNA of the CDR3 is TGTGCCAGCAGTCCGGGGGTAACTAATGAAAAACTGTTTTTT.

The genes are TRBV4-3 and TRBJ1-2, with D perhaps matching TRBD1 (6 bases). Between the trimmed V and J ends, which lost 4 bases and 4 bases, there was a span of 16 bases. Germline values: CDR1 LGHNA, CDR2 YSLEER. This CDR3 is built from 15 residues. CDR3 loop: CASSLNREDSYGYTF. The CDR3 coding sequence is TGCGCCAGCAGCCTTAACAGGGAAGACAGCTATGGCTACACCTTC.

Here the CDR3 reads CASSWTSGRSYNEQFF. For the CDR3, the DNA is TGTGCCAGCAGTTGGACTAGCGGGCGATCCTACAATGAGCAGTTCTTC. The rearrangement joins TRBV6-2 or TRBV6-3 to TRBJ2-1; 11 nucleotides align to TRBD2. Germline CDR1 MNHEY, CDR2 SVGEGT. The V gene end was trimmed by 4 bases and the J gene end by 1 base; junction bases not matched to a gene: 3. This CDR3 is built from 16 residues.

J is TRBJ1-2 and V is TRBV4-2; D unclear. The CDR3 loop spans 22 amino acids. CDR1 and CDR2 from the germline V gene are LGHNA and YNFKEQ. Trimming removed 0 bases at V and 0 bases at J, with 29 bases between. CDR3 coding DNA: TGTGCCAGCAGCCAAGATCCCGTGGACCCCCGGGCTTGGCCCCGAGCTAACTATGGCTACACCTTC. It codes for CASSQDPVDPRAWPRANYGYTF.

This clone appeared once. J is TRBJ1-3 and V is TRBV25-1; D might be TRBD1 (5 bases). Germline assignment: CDR1 MGHDK and CDR2 SYGVNS. This CDR3 has 15 amino acids. V shed 5 bases and J shed 0 bases, with 11 bases lying between them. The chain's CDR3 is CASSQGPYSGNTIYF. The DNA for the CDR3 is TGTGCCAGCAGTCAGGGCCCTTACTCTGGAAACACCATATATTTT.

The rearrangement joins TRBV6-2 or TRBV6-3 to TRBJ1-1; 7 bases are a match to TRBD1. V was pared by 2 bases and J by 4 bases, with 13 bases of the junction left unmatched. Germline CDR1 MNHEY, CDR2 SVGEGT. The CDR3 has 17 residues. The CDR3 reads CASSYTQGLVGFTEAFF. Here the CDR3 DNA reads TGTGCCAGCAGTTACACACAGGGGCTCGTTGGATTCACTGAAGCTTTCTTT.